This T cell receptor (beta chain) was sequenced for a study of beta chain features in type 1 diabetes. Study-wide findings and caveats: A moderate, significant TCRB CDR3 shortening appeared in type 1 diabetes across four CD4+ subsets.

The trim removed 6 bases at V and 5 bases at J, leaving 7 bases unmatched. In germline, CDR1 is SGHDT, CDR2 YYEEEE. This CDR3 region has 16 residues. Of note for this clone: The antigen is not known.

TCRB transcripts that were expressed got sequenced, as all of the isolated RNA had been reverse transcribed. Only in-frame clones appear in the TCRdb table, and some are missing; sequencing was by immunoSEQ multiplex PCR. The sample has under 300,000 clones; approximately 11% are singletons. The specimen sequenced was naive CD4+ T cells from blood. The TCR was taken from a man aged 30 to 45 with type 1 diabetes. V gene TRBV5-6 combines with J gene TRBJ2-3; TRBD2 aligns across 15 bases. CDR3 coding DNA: TGTGCCAGCACCGGACTAGCGGGGGGGAGATTAGATACGCAGTATTTT. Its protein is CASTGLAGGRLDTQYF.